This T cell receptor (beta chain) was obtained from a study of vaccination effects on CD4 cells after COVID-19 (dated by TCRdb to 2022 to 2024). Background on the whole study: Each participant received two doses of an mRNA SARS-CoV-2 vaccine, either BNT162b2 or mRNA-1273. The study compared SARS-CoV-2 spike-specific CD4+ TCR repertoires before and after mRNA vaccination in COVID-19 convalescent patients and infection-naive vaccine recipients. Altogether, roughly 10 COVID-19 convalescent patients and 4 SARS-CoV-2-naive healthy vaccine recipients made up the full study. The Oncomine TCR Beta short-read assay on an Illumina iSeq 100 was used to sequence cultures from other donors in the study.

Results the study describes overall, beyond this receptor: Among healthy vaccine recipients, nearly all vaccine-induced clones were SARS-CoV-2 mono-reactive, and only 1 of 255 was cross-reactive with common cold coronaviruses. Both infection-induced and vaccine-induced clones contracted markedly at late post-vaccination timepoints, which is consistent with waning T cell responses. Limitations of the study were the small number of convalescent patients and the absence of early post-infection timepoints.

With regard to this clone: Its antigen is still unknown. Nothing much larger sits one base from this clone, and base qualities are not available.

The junction carries 11 bases between V and J, which are trimmed by 2 bases and 2 bases respectively. CDR1 and CDR2 (MNHNY, SVGAGI) derive from the germline V gene (reference sequence). The CDR3 has 15 amino acids, counting the end cysteine and phenylalanine. Only the CDR3 portion is preserved as DNA: 45 bases, with reading frame beginning at the first base. Receptors were amplified or captured by the immunoSEQ multiplex PCR assay. DNA from the CD4+ T cells that had been cultured and isolated underwent TCR beta CDR3 sequencing. The authors' analysis ran thus. Non-productive TCR sequences were discarded, and reads were trimmed to the CDR3 region, with only CDR3s of 7 or more amino acids retained. Antigen-specific clonotypes were identified using the MANAFEST web app by comparison of expansion in peptide wells against reference cultures. To be called positive, a clone needed expansion at FDR<0.05 compared with the reference and with all other wells, an odds ratio greater than 5, and a frequency greater than 0.1% in two replicate wells. Clonotypes significantly expanded in SARS-CoV-2 spike wells and in at least one common cold coronavirus spike condition were defined as cross-reactive. Using the stringdist R package, CDR3 similarity was measured by Levenshtein distance, and unrooted trees were constructed with ape in R 3.6.1. TCRdb took this table from immuneACCESS and kept in-frame rearrangements with V and J called. Such tables lack part of the clones; where checked against another copy, unresolved V genes explain under half of the gap, and the rest is unexplained. The V and J calls and clone size are taken from that table; D and trimming were inferred from the DNA. The sample profile shows fewer than 30,000 clones; 75% to 85% of them were found once. The ten top clones hold 25% to 30% of the sample.

In the ViraFEST assay, PBMC were stimulated with viral peptide pools, and antigen-specific CD4+ T cell clonotypes were then identified by expansion using TCR sequencing. After less than eleven days of culture, CD4+ T cells were isolated with the EasySep CD4+ T cell isolation kit. Negative nucleocapsid antibody results before and after vaccination confirmed that the healthy vaccine recipients had no prior SARS-CoV-2 infection. Some 1.9 million PBMC per well were cultured with 9 to 10 ug/ml peptides in IMDM containing around 5% human AB serum, 10 IU/ml IL-2 and gentamicin. Half of the culture medium was replaced with fresh IL-2-containing medium on days 3 and 7. Each peptide stimulation condition was cultured in triplicate wells unless otherwise noted. PBMC were separated from whole blood using Ficoll-Paque Plus gradient centrifugation and were then either cryopreserved at -140C or used fresh. The overlapping peptide pools covered the spike proteins of SARS-CoV-2 as well as those of the common cold coronaviruses HCoV-NL63, HCoV-OC43 and HCoV-229E. The QIAamp micro DNA kit was used to extract genomic DNA from the cultured CD4+ T cells.

The specimen comprised CD4+ T cells from PBMCs cultured with SARS-CoV-2 spike peptides, sampled before COVID-19 vaccination. The sample's cell subset or site label, in plain terms: SARS-CoV-2 spike overlapping peptide pool stimulation. The source of this sequence is a human donor who received a COVID-19 vaccine. The sequence links TRBV6-6 to TRBJ2-3; TRBD2 could be the D gene, as 6 bases match. CDR3 sequence: CASSYGAGSTDTQYF. In nucleotides, the sequence is TGTGCCAGCAGTTACGGGGCGGGGTCCACAGATACGCAGTATTTT.